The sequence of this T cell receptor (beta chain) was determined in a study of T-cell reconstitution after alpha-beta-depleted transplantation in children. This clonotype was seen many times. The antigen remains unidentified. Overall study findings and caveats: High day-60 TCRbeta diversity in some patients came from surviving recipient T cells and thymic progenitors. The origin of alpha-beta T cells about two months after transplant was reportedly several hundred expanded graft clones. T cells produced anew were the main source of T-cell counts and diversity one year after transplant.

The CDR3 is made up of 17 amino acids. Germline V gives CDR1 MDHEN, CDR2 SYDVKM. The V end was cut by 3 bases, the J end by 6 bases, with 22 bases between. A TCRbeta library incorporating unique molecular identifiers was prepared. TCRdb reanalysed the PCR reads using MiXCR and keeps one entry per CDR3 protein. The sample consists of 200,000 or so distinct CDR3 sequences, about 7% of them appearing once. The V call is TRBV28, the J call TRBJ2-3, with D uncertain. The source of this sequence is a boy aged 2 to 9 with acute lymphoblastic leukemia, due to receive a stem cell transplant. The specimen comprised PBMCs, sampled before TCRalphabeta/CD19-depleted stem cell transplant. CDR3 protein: CASSFGESVVAGDTQYF. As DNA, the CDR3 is TGTGCCAGCAGTTTTGGAGAGTCCGTGGTAGCCGGGGATACGCAGTATTTT. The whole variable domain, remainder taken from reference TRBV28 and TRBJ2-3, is DVKVTQSSRYLVKRTGEKVFLECVQDMDHENMFWYRQDPGLGLRLIYFSYDVKMKEKGDIPEGYSVSREKKERFSLILESASTNQTSMYLCASSFGESVVAGDTQYFGPGTRLTVL.